Reported below is one T cell receptor beta chain. The antigen is unknown. This entry belongs to a study of cytomegalovirus exposure and HLA in healthy donors. Findings of the study overall: In all likelihood, a cluster of highly shared sequence variants was a sequencing artifact. As a later analysis showed, a missense DCLRE1C variant was linked to trimming of TCR beta V- and J-genes.

The PCR had 60 Vbeta and 13 Jbeta primers. The repertoire was sequenced with immunoSEQ multiplex PCR; TCRdb's copy has only in-frame clones and lacks some. Listed are around 140,000 clones; less than 2% falls within the top ten. Trimming removed 2 bases from V and 13 bases from J, with 9 bases in between. Germline CDR1 and CDR2: KGHSH and LQKENI. The CDR3 covers 12 residues. The gene calls are TRBV18 and TRBJ1-6; a weak D match, TRBD1 (6 bases). Specimen: PBMCs. The clonotype originates from a man aged 18 to 30 in good health and CMV-seronegative. The CDR3 is CASSPAQGPLHF. The CDR3 nucleotides read TGTGCCAGCTCACCAGCTCAGGGGCCCCTCCACTTT.